This is a list of T cell receptor beta chains from one sample in a study of identifying expanded T cells in peripheral blood. The table came from immunoSEQ multiplex PCR; TCRdb's copy has only in-frame clones and leaves some out. The sample has about 120,000 clones, roughly 84% seen once; the top ten hold 3% to 4%. Sequencing was carried out using blood. These receptors were obtained from a person aged 18 to 70 in good health. Each CDR3 is given with its conserved first and last residue. D genes are given only for firm matches. Rows give clone size only sometimes, using once, few, many, or a class for an expanded clone.

j_call d_call v_call clone_size cdr3_length cdr3_nt cdr3_aa
TRBJ2-5 . TRBV2 once 11 TGTGCCAGCAGGTACCAAGAGACCCAGTACTTC CASRYQETQYF
TRBJ1-2 . TRBV18 . 15 TGTGCCAGCTCACCTCCCCCGGGCTTGGGGGGGGCCGACGCCTTC CASSPPPGLGGADAF
TRBJ2-5 . TRBV6-6 . 15 TGTGCCAGCAGACTGGGCGCGGATTGGATGGAGACCCAGTACTTC CASRLGADWMETQYF
TRBJ2-7 . TRBV28 . 12 TGTGCCAGCAGTTCGACTGGCTACGAGCAGTACTTC CASSSTGYEQYF
TRBJ2-5 . TRBV9 . 15 TGTGCCAGCAGCGTAGCCGGGGTTCCTCAAGAGACCCAGTACTTC CASSVAGVPQETQYF
TRBJ2-3 . TRBV5-1 . 14 TGCGCCAGCAGCTCCTTGGACAGCACAGATACGCAGTATTTT CASSSLDSTDTQYF
TRBJ2-2 . TRBV18 many 18 TGTGCCAGCTCAATTGGCTCTCTTCGTTCTATCGCGGCCGGGGAGCTGTTTTTT CASSIGSLRSIAAGELFF
TRBJ1-1 . TRBV4-1 . 12 TGCGCCAGCAGCCAAACAAACACTGAAGCTTTCTTT CASSQTNTEAFF
TRBJ2-3 TRBD1 TRBV6-5 . 14 TGTGCCAGCAGTTACTCGACAGGGACAGATACGCAGTATTTT CASSYSTGTDTQYF
TRBJ1-1 . TRBV6-1 . 13 TGTGCCAGCAAACTACGGACCAAAGGCGAAGCTTTCTTT CASKLRTKGEAFF
TRBJ1-1 . TRBV2 . 14 TGTGCCAGCAGTAATTTGTATAAGAACACTGAAGCTTTCTTT CASSNLYKNTEAFF
TRBJ2-1 TRBD1 TRBV30 . 11 TGTGCCTGGCAGGGGGAGAACCCGCAGTTCTTC CAWQGENPQFF
TRBJ2-2 TRBD1 TRBV5-1 . 15 TGCGCCAGCAGCTTGCAACAGGGGTTGGCCGGGGAGCTGTTTTTT CASSLQQGLAGELFF
TRBJ2-5 . TRBV18 . 13 TGTGCCACCCAAGGACTTAAACAAGAGACCCAGTACTTC CATQGLKQETQYF
TRBJ1-6 TRBD1 TRBV7-2 . 16 TGTGCCAGCAGCTTCCCGCGGGGGACAGAGAATTCACCCCTCCACTTT CASSFPRGTENSPLHF
TRBJ1-3 . TRBV7-8 . 15 TGTGCCAGCAGCTTACAAGGTTACTCTGGAAACACCATATATTTT CASSLQGYSGNTIYF
TRBJ1-2 . TRBV29-1 . 18 TGCAGCGTTGAAAATACAGGGAGTGGAGATTTTTTTAGCTATGGCTACACCTTC CSVENTGSGDFFSYGYTF
TRBJ2-7 . TRBV19 . 15 TGTGCCAGTAGTATCGGGGCCGACCTTAACTACGAGCAGTACTTC CASSIGADLNYEQYF
TRBJ2-5 . TRBV30 . 11 TGTGCCTGGATAAAGCAAGAGACCCAGTACTTC CAWIKQETQYF
TRBJ1-6 . TRBV11-3 medium-sized 16 TGTGCCAGCAGCTTAGATCCGGATTCCTATAATTCACCCCTCCACTTT CASSLDPDSYNSPLHF
TRBJ2-3 . TRBV7-9 . 12 TGTGCCAGCAGCTTTAGCACAGATACGCAGTATTTT CASSFSTDTQYF
TRBJ1-5 . TRBV19 . 14 TGTGCCAGTAGTATCGACCAGGGGCATCAGCCCCAGCATTTT CASSIDQGHQPQHF
TRBJ1-2 . TRBV7-6 . 16 TGTGCCAGCAGCGGCGGGATTAGGGGGACCATAAGAGGCTACACCTTC CASSGGIRGTIRGYTF
TRBJ1-2 . TRBV6-1 . 12 TGTGCCAGCAGTGAACGCAGAGATGGCTACACCTTC CASSERRDGYTF
TRBJ2-7 . TRBV6-1 . 13 TGTGCCAGCAGGCTCCCAGTGGGGCGCGAGCAGTACTTC CASRLPVGREQYF
TRBJ2-7 . TRBV7-2 . 15 TGTGCCAGCAGCTTAGCGGCAGGGCAAAACTACGAGCAGTACTTC CASSLAAGQNYEQYF
TRBJ1-3 . TRBV30 . 13 TGTGCCTGGAGTGGGGTCTCTGGAAACACCATATATTTT CAWSGVSGNTIYF
TRBJ1-6 . TRBV6-6 . 15 TGTGCCAGCAGTACACAGGGAGCTAGGGATTCACCCCTCCACTTT CASSTQGARDSPLHF
TRBJ1-1 TRBD1 TRBV11-3 . 15 TGTGCCACCAGCGAAGGATCAGGGGGCAGGACTGAAGCTTTCTTT CATSEGSGGRTEAFF
TRBJ2-3 TRBD2 TRBV5-1 . 17 TGCGCCAGCAGCTTGGATCCGGCTAGCGGGGGGACGGATACGCAGTATTTT CASSLDPASGGTDTQYF
TRBJ2-3 . TRBV4-1 few 18 TGCGCCAGCAGCCAAGTGTTTTCGGGTTCGGGTTCCGCAGATACGCAGTATTTT CASSQVFSGSGSADTQYF
TRBJ1-3 . TRBV4-1 . 16 TGCGCCAGCAGCCCTAGGGGAACAGATGCTGGAAACACCATATATTTT CASSPRGTDAGNTIYF
TRBJ2-3 TRBD2 TRBV11-2 few 16 TGTGCCAGCAGCTTATCCACTTCGGGACTAGCAGATACGCAGTATTTT CASSLSTSGLADTQYF
TRBJ2-2 TRBD2 TRBV4-1 . 16 TGCGCCAGCCGCGCTATGCGGGGGGAGAACACCGGGGAGCTGTTTTTT CASRAMRGENTGELFF
TRBJ1-6 TRBD1 TRBV7-9 . 15 TGTGCCAGCAGCTTACAGACAGGGGGCCGAGCACCCCTCCACTTT CASSLQTGGRAPLHF
TRBJ2-7 TRBD1 TRBV10-3 . 15 TGTGCCATCAGATCCTCGACAGGGGATGCCTACGAGCAGTACTTC CAIRSSTGDAYEQYF
TRBJ2-3 . TRBV30 . 13 TGTGCCTGGAACGGGGACGGCACAGATACGCAGTATTTT CAWNGDGTDTQYF